Listed below are T cell receptor beta chains from one sample, sequenced in a study of T cell changes during pregnancy in multiple sclerosis. Clones were sequenced by immunoSEQ multiplex PCR, and TCRdb holds only the in-frame ones, with some missing. Altogether roughly 40,000 clones are present, 80% to 95% being singletons, with the ten largest covering 0.35% to 0.45%. The starting material was CD4+ T cells from peripheral blood mononuclear cells, obtained in the third trimester of pregnancy. These receptor sequences come from a female donor with multiple sclerosis, enrolled in a pregnancy study. Both conserved end residues are part of each CDR3. D genes are given only for firm matches. For some rows the clone size is stated as once, few or many, or as a class when expanded; others skip it.

D: TRBD1; size: few; V: TRBV19; J: TRBJ1-5; DNA: TGTGCCAGTAGTAACGAAGGGACAGACTTCCTCCCCCAGCATTTT; CDR3: CASSNEGTDFLPQHF
D: TRBD1; size: -; V: TRBV6-5; J: TRBJ1-2; DNA: TGTGCCAGCAGTTTCCGGACAGGGGGCGGCTACACCTTC; CDR3: CASSFRTGGGYTF
D: TRBD2; size: once; V: TRBV7-2; J: TRBJ2-1; DNA: TGTGCCAGCAGCCGAAGAGCGGGAGTGAGCTCCTACAATGAGCAGTTCTTC; CDR3: CASSRRAGVSSYNEQFF
D: -; size: -; V: TRBV5-4; J: TRBJ1-1; DNA: TGTGCCAGCAGCTTTTATCGGGGGGATGAAGCTTTCTTT; CDR3: CASSFYRGDEAFF
D: -; size: -; V: TRBV7-8; J: TRBJ2-7; DNA: TGTGCCAGCAGCTTAGCGGCGCAGGCGAGCTCCTACGAGCAGTACTTC; CDR3: CASSLAAQASSYEQYF
D: TRBD2; size: -; V: TRBV18; J: TRBJ2-5; DNA: TGTGCCAGCTCACCGATAGCGGGAGTCGGCGAGACCCAGTACTTC; CDR3: CASSPIAGVGETQYF
D: -; size: -; V: TRBV7-3; J: TRBJ1-1; DNA: TGTGCCAGCAGCTTAACGACAGTTAACACTGAAGCTTTCTTT; CDR3: CASSLTTVNTEAFF
D: TRBD1; size: -; V: TRBV2; J: TRBJ1-4; DNA: TGTGCCAGCGGGCCCCCGGGACAGGGTAATGAAAAACTGTTTTTT; CDR3: CASGPPGQGNEKLFF
D: -; size: once; V: TRBV2; J: TRBJ2-7; DNA: TGTGCCATAACCATTTTGCGGGGATTCTACGAGCAGTACTTC; CDR3: CAITILRGFYEQYF
D: TRBD1; size: -; V: TRBV19; J: TRBJ1-1; DNA: TGTGCCAGTAGGGGACAGCAGATGAACACTGAAGCTTTCTTT; CDR3: CASRGQQMNTEAFF
D: TRBD1; size: -; V: TRBV19; J: TRBJ2-4; DNA: TGTGCCAGTAGTATACTGGGACAGGGTTTGAACATTCAGTACTTC; CDR3: CASSILGQGLNIQYF
D: -; size: -; V: TRBV11-2; J: TRBJ2-4; DNA: TGTGCCAGCAGCTTCCAAACCAGGGCTGCCAAAAACATTCAGTACTTC; CDR3: CASSFQTRAAKNIQYF
D: -; size: once; V: TRBV19; J: TRBJ2-7; DNA: TGTGCCAGTAGTATTTTTCTAGCGAACCACCTCGAGCAGTACTTC; CDR3: CASSIFLANHLEQYF
D: TRBD1; size: once; V: TRBV18; J: TRBJ2-7; DNA: TGTGCCAGCTCTCTCGGGACAGGGGTCCACGAGCAGTACTTC; CDR3: CASSLGTGVHEQYF
D: TRBD1; size: -; V: TRBV19; J: TRBJ1-1; DNA: TGTGCCAGTAGTACCTCCGGGACAGGGTGGGCTGAAGCTTTCTTT; CDR3: CASSTSGTGWAEAFF
D: TRBD1; size: -; V: TRBV7-9; J: TRBJ2-1; DNA: TGTGCCAGCAGCTTGACAGGGGCGATAGACAATGAGCAGTTCTTC; CDR3: CASSLTGAIDNEQFF
D: -; size: -; V: TRBV27; J: TRBJ1-5; DNA: TGTGCCAGCAGCCCTGGGGGCCACGGGCAGCCCCAGCATTTT; CDR3: CASSPGGHGQPQHF
D: TRBD2; size: -; V: TRBV7-9; J: TRBJ2-1; DNA: TGTGCCAGCAGCTTAGAACTAGCGAGGGGCAATGAGCAGTTCTTC; CDR3: CASSLELARGNEQFF
D: TRBD1; size: once; V: TRBV7-6; J: TRBJ1-2; DNA: TGTGCCAGCAGCTTAGCCCCGGGACAGCTAGATGGCTACACCTTC; CDR3: CASSLAPGQLDGYTF
D: -; size: -; V: TRBV5-5; J: TRBJ2-1; DNA: TGTGCCAGCAGCTTGGTGGGGAGATCGAATGAGCAGTTCTTC; CDR3: CASSLVGRSNEQFF
D: -; size: -; V: TRBV7-2; J: TRBJ1-4; DNA: TGTGCCAGCAGCTTAGTCGCATCGGGAGGTGAAAAACTGTTTTTT; CDR3: CASSLVASGGEKLFF
D: TRBD2; size: -; V: TRBV5-1; J: TRBJ2-5; DNA: TGCGCCAGCAGCTTAGGGACTAGCGGAGACTTAGGGGAGACCCAGTACTTC; CDR3: CASSLGTSGDLGETQYF
D: -; size: -; V: TRBV5-8; J: TRBJ1-5; DNA: TGTGCCAGCAGCCAAGATGCCGGGGCCCAGCATTTT; CDR3: CASSQDAGAQHF
D: TRBD2; size: -; V: TRBV5-4; J: TRBJ2-7; DNA: TGTGCCAGCAGTCCCCTAGCGGGAGGGCTCTCCTACGAGCAGTACTTC; CDR3: CASSPLAGGLSYEQYF
D: TRBD2; size: once; V: TRBV4-1; J: TRBJ2-7; DNA: TGCGCCAGCAGCCAACCGACTAGCGGGAGGTACGAGCAGTACTTC; CDR3: CASSQPTSGRYEQYF
D: -; size: -; V: TRBV19; J: TRBJ2-7; DNA: TGTGCCAGTAGGTCCGTCGGAGGGCATTCCTACGAGCAGTACTTC; CDR3: CASRSVGGHSYEQYF
D: -; size: -; V: TRBV29-1; J: TRBJ1-1; DNA: TGCAGCGTTGCGCCTCCTGGACAGAACACTGAAGCTTTCTTT; CDR3: CSVAPPGQNTEAFF
D: -; size: -; V: TRBV2; J: TRBJ2-1; DNA: TGTGCCAGCGGGAGCTACAATGAGCAGTTCTTC; CDR3: CASGSYNEQFF
D: -; size: few; V: TRBV11-2; J: TRBJ1-1; DNA: TGTGCCAGCAGCCAACTGAAGAACACTGAAGCTTTCTTT; CDR3: CASSQLKNTEAFF
D: -; size: -; V: TRBV4-1; J: TRBJ1-2; DNA: TGCGCCAGCAGCCAACCTTTGCGGGGTTACGGCTATGGCTACACCTTC; CDR3: CASSQPLRGYGYGYTF
D: TRBD1; size: -; V: TRBV6-1; J: TRBJ2-4; DNA: TGTGCCAGCAGTGAAGATCTGAGGGGGCGAAGCATTCAGTACTTC; CDR3: CASSEDLRGRSIQYF
D: -; size: -; V: TRBV27; J: TRBJ2-1; DNA: TGTGCCAGCAGTTCTTTCCCTAGCGCGAATTACAATGAGCAGTTCTTC; CDR3: CASSSFPSANYNEQFF
D: -; size: -; V: TRBV7-9; J: TRBJ1-2; DNA: TGTGCCAGCAGCTTGTCAGGTACCTATGGCTACACCTTC; CDR3: CASSLSGTYGYTF